The 10 T cell receptor beta chains given below trace back to one sample, sequenced in a study of molecular identifiers for immune sequencing clone quantification (dated by TCRdb to about 2018). Libraries came from PCR. The sequencer was a NextSeq 500. TCRdb reanalyzed the raw reads on its own, using fastp at Q25 for trimming and MiXCR for clone calling, and kept in-frame beta chains. Identical CDR3 protein sequences are pooled into one entry, listed with their most common genes and DNA. Within this sample are roughly 40,000 distinct CDR3 sequences, with about a quarter of them counted one time only. The ten biggest clones cover 0.98% of the sample. Sequenced input: naive CD8+ T cells from blood, with Jurkat cell RNA spiked in. The cell subset or site label on this specimen signifies: FACS-sorted CD8+CD4-CCR7+CD45RA+ naive T cells. The source of these receptors is a human donor in good health. Some libraries in this study had Jurkat cell RNA spiked in.

In the case of this clonotype: A much larger clone sits a single nucleotide away, making a read error possible. This chain links TRBV11-2 with TRBJ2-3; D may correspond to TRBD1 or TRBD2 (5 bases each). CDR3 length: 14 residues. Trimming stripped 4 bases from V and 4 bases from J, with 12 bases between. CDR1 is SGHAT and CDR2 is FQNNGV in the germline V gene. For the CDR3, the DNA is TGTGCCAGCAGCTCAGAGGTGGGGGCAGATACGCAGTATTTT. Amino acids: CASSSEVGADTQYF.

This clonotype was detected many times. The chain employs TRBV6-4 and TRBJ2-3, with 9 bases aligning to TRBD2. This CDR3 is 16 amino acids long. V shed 3 bases, J shed 11 bases, and the junction held 15 bases outside the gene matches. Per the germline V gene, CDR1 is MRHNA and CDR2 is SNTAGT. For the CDR3, the DNA is TGTGCCAGCAGTGAGACGGCTAGCGGGAATATGAGGGAGCAGTATTTT. This gives the protein CASSETASGNMREQYF.

This clonotype is medium-sized by share. V is TRBV5-5 and J is TRBJ1-5, with D perhaps matching TRBD1 (5 bases). The CDR3 length is 16 residues. The ends were cut back, 0 bases at V and 4 bases at J, with 14 bases in the middle. The germline V gene has CDR1 SGHKS and CDR2 YYEKEE (reference sequence). CDR3 DNA: TGTGCCAGCAGCTTGGGAGCCGGGGGAGAAAATCAGCCCCAGCATTTT. It codes for CASSLGAGGENQPQHF.

Notes on this clonotype: A much larger clonotype is one base distant, so this may be a read error. The chain links TRBV4-3 to TRBJ2-5; the D is unclear. The CDR3 sequence is 14 residues long. CDR1 and CDR2 from the germline V gene are LGHNA and YSLEER. V gave up 0 bases and J gave up 5 bases, with 10 bases separating them. The chain's CDR3 is CASSQDDGRETQYF. The DNA of the CDR3 is TGCGCCAGCAGCCAAGATGACGGCCGGGAGACCCAGTACTTC.

This clonotype was found a few times. The gene calls are TRBV18 and TRBJ2-4; D is possibly TRBD2 (5 bases). Germline lookup yields CDR1 KGHSH and CDR2 LQKENI. Trimming took off 1 base at V and 0 bases at J, with 10 bases between the two ends. The CDR3 loop spans 16 amino acids. CDR3 nucleotides: TGTGCCAGCTCACCACGGTTGGGAGAAGCCAAAAACATTCAGTACTTC. Amino acids: CASSPRLGEAKNIQYF.

This clonotype has a count of ten or more. The chain uses TRBV11-2 and TRBJ2-1, with D maybe TRBD2 (5 bases). In germline, CDR1 is SGHAT, CDR2 FQNNGV. Trimming took off 3 bases at V and 7 bases at J, with 10 bases between the two ends. The CDR3 extends over 13 amino acids. This CDR3 is CASSFEGWNEQFF. DNA for the CDR3: TGTGCCAGCAGCTTCGAGGGTTGGAATGAGCAGTTCTTC.

This clonotype appeared a few times. This CDR3 reads CASSSDPDGGSTDTQYF. CDR3 nucleotides: TGTGCCAGCAGCTCCGATCCGGATGGGGGGAGCACAGATACGCAGTATTTT. V is TRBV7-3 and J is TRBJ2-3, with D possibly being TRBD2 (6 bases). V gave up 4 bases and J gave up 0 bases, with 17 bases separating them. In germline, CDR1 is SGHTA, CDR2 FQGTGA. The CDR3 runs 17 residues.

The sample holds many counts of this clonotype. The chain joins TRBV5-1 to TRBJ2-7; D tentatively reads TRBD1 or TRBD2 (5 bases each). Germline V gene sequence: CDR1 SGHRS, CDR2 YFSETQ. The V gene lost 4 bases and the J gene lost 7 bases, with 15 bases spanning the gap. The CDR3 has 13 residues. DNA of the CDR3: TGCGCCAGCAGCGAAGGGACGGCCTGGGAGCAGTACTTC. Translated, it gives CASSEGTAWEQYF. Full variable domain (outside the CDR3, taken from reference TRBV5-1 and TRBJ2-7): KAGVTQTPRYLIKTRGQQVTLSCSPISGHRSVSWYQQTPGQGLQFLFEYFSETQRNKGNFPGRFSGRQFSNSRSEMNVSTLELGDSALYLCASSEGTAWEQYFGPGTRLTVT.

This rearrangement joins TRBV11-2 to TRBJ1-6; 7 bases fit TRBD1. Germline loops: CDR1 SGHAT, CDR2 FQNNGV. CDR3 length: 17 residues. V lost 5 bases, J lost 11 bases, and 18 bases stayed unmatched. CDR3 sequence (DNA): TGTGCCAGCAGCGTCTCTAGCACAGGGGAGGTACGGGCACCCCTCCACTTT. Encoded protein: CASSVSSTGEVRAPLHF.

The V gene is TRBV20-1, the J gene TRBJ2-5; D tentatively reads TRBD1 or TRBD2 (5 bases each). This CDR3 comprises 12 residues. The ends were cut back, 5 bases at V and 4 bases at J, with 11 bases in the middle. Germline V CDR1 and CDR2: DFQATT, SNEGSKA (reference sequence). The CDR3 sequence is CSADRDGETQYF. The CDR3, as DNA: TGCAGTGCTGACCGGGACGGAGAGACCCAGTACTTC.